This entry describes one T cell receptor (beta chain). No antigen is known for it. No quality values exist for individual bases; no much larger clone is one base distant. Systemically healthy Caucasian individuals from Russia, around 39 in total and aged about 6 to 95 years, were included as donors. Roughly 10 milliliters of peripheral blood were collected from each donor into EDTA-treated Vacutainer tubes. Ficoll-Paque density-gradient centrifugation was used to isolate PBMCs, with at least 6.5 million per sample. Total RNA, at least 6 micrograms per sample, was extracted from PBMCs with Trizol reagent. For every donor, flow cytometry on a PBMC aliquot measured the percentage of naive CD45RAhigh/CD27high T cells. The data are from a study of blood T cells in healthy people across ages (dated by TCRdb to 2015 to 2017). For the study in its entirety: In model experiments, template switching captured roughly one uniquely barcoded TCR beta cDNA molecule for every two T cells. Age-related changes in TCR beta repertoire diversity were measured in the study by deep sequencing normalized with unique cDNA molecular identifiers. Four age groups were formed from the donors: young (average around 15 years), middle-aged (roughly 38), aged (62) and long-lived (roughly 88). To avoid experimental bias, donors of different ages were spread randomly across the sequencing lanes. Using the same blood draw, the study looked at two additional independent replicas of 1 million unique cDNA reads for two donors, one aged 18 to 30 and the other aged 80 or older. Overall results and qualifications from the work: A strong correlation was found between observed TCR beta diversity and the percentage of naive T cells measured by flow cytometry. Because donor CMV infection status was unknown, age-related changes in expanded clonotypes were potentially confounded. Because profiling used bulk unsorted PBMCs, naive and antigen-experienced compartments could not be compared conclusively. Observed TCR beta diversity per million T cells fell roughly linearly with age, and a significant reduction was already apparent by age approximately 41. Compared with the aged group, more naive CD4+ T cells, fewer expanded clones and increased TCR diversity were shown by the long-lived group, suggesting age selection. Total diversity estimates from one million sequenced T cells were considered lower bounds and underestimates.

The library relied on 5' RACE. Sequenced on an Illumina HiSeq 2500. A second PCR of roughly 7 to 11 cycles was performed with a sample-barcoded 5' primer and a J-beta primer mix. Each TCR beta cDNA molecule received a unique molecular identifier from a template-switch 5' adaptor carrying 12 random nucleotides. Each sample yielded at least 2.5 million CDR3-containing paired-end reads. First-strand cDNA synthesis was performed from all RNA using the Mint cDNA synthesis kit, with priming by a TRBC-specific oligonucleotide. Following uracil-DNA glycosylase treatment, a first 18-cycle PCR with universal primers M1SS and BC2_uni_R was performed on all cDNA. As for the authors' bioinformatics: For normalization, 1 million high-quality reads were randomly selected from each sample, with every read carrying a distinct molecular identifier. Reads with shared molecular identifiers were discarded instead of being binned into consensus sequences. MiTCR, run with a Q25 quality threshold and the strictest error-elimination algorithm, handled CDR3 identification, clonotype clustering and error correction. Lower-bound total TCR beta diversity was estimated with a nonparametric unseen species model using Euler transformation. TCRdb handled the public reads itself, with Q25 trimming in fastp and clone calling in MiXCR, and kept productive beta chains. Each entry merges the rows of one CDR3 protein and shows their most common DNA and genes. These V and J calls originate from TCRdb's pipeline instead of the authors' own analysis. The sample table shows about 1.6 million distinct CDR3 sequences, and roughly a third are seen once. The ten biggest clones cover around 11% of the sample.

There are 15 amino acids in the CDR3, from cysteine to phenylalanine inclusive. Just the 45-base CDR3 DNA is kept, in frame starting at base 1. The V end gives up 0 bases and the J end 4 bases, leaving 6 bases in the junction not matched to a gene. CDR1 and CDR2, looked up from the germline V gene, are SGHRS and YFSETQ. The sequence came from a woman between 25 and 40 years old in good health. The sample was blood. The receptor chain draws on TRBV5-1 and TRBJ1-1, with 7 junctional bases fitting TRBD1. This receptor has the CDR3 CASSLVEGGGTEAFF. The DNA is TGCGCCAGCAGCTTGGTAGAAGGGGGCGGCACTGAAGCTTTCTTT. The CDR3, completed at both ends by the reference TRBV5-1 and TRBJ1-1 genes, gives the full variable domain KAGVTQTPRYLIKTRGQQVTLSCSPISGHRSVSWYQQTPGQGLQFLFEYFSETQRNKGNFPGRFSGRQFSNSRSEMNVSTLELGDSALYLCASSLVEGGGTEAFFGQGTRLTVV.